This passage covers 30 T cell receptor beta chains from one sample sequenced in a study of OX40 agonist ivuxolimab in advanced cancers. This table comes from immunoSEQ multiplex PCR, and its TCRdb copy is limited to in-frame clones, with some not included. The profile covers around 40,000 clones, with approximately 86% appearing a single time and around 10% taken by the ten largest. The starting material was CD4+ or CD8+ T cells sorted from blood, obtained in a trial of the OX40 agonist ivuxolimab. These receptors were taken from an adult with an advanced solid tumor such as melanoma, head and neck, liver or kidney cancer.

The chain uses TRBV6-5 and TRBJ1-1; D is perhaps TRBD1 (5 bases). V lost 2 bases to trimming and J lost 3 bases, with 10 bases between them. Germline V gene sequence: CDR1 MNHEY, CDR2 SVGAGI. The CDR3 extends over 14 amino acids. The CDR3 DNA reads as TGTGCCAGCAGTTACCAGGGATTATACACTGAAGCTTTCTTT. Translated: CASSYQGLYTEAFF.

The chain uses TRBV5-4 and TRBJ2-7; weak D call: TRBD1 (7 bases). Germline assignment: CDR1 SGHNT and CDR2 YYREEE (reference sequence). This CDR3 has 15 residues. V was pared by 4 bases and J by 1 base, with 15 bases between. The DNA of the CDR3 is TGTGCCAGCAGCCCCTGGGGGGACAGATCCTACGAGCAGTACTTC. Its translation is CASSPWGDRSYEQYF.

The chain links TRBV9 to TRBJ1-2, with D hard to call. The CDR3 covers 13 residues. Per germline, CDR1 SGDLS and CDR2 YYNGEE. V dropped 3 bases and J dropped 8 bases, with 14 bases sitting between them. The CDR3 DNA is TGTGCCAGCAGCGATAGAGGAGTAGGAGGCTACACCTTC. As protein: CASSDRGVGGYTF.

This chain joins TRBV10-3 and TRBJ1-2; D remains ambiguous. Germline V CDR1 and CDR2: ENHRY, SYGVKD. Deletions cut 3 bases from V and 4 bases from J, with 6 bases between. The CDR3 has 12 residues. The CDR3 sequence is CAISEESYGYTF. CDR3 sequence (DNA): TGTGCCATCAGTGAAGAGTCCTATGGCTACACCTTC.

This rearrangement joins TRBV9 to TRBJ2-3; D not resolved. CDR3 length equals 16 residues. Trimming removed 3 bases at V and 2 bases at J, with 16 bases between. CDR1 is SGDLS, CDR2 YYNGEE, per germline. The CDR3 DNA sequence: TGTGCCAGCAGCGCCGGCACACAAGGGTACACAGATACGCAGTATTTT. Protein sequence: CASSAGTQGYTDTQYF.

This clone was found a few times. The chain links TRBV30 to TRBJ1-2; maybe TRBD1 (5 bases). The CDR3 is 11 amino acids. V was shortened by 4 bases and J by 5 bases, with 8 bases between the two germline ends. Germline values: CDR1 GTSNPN, CDR2 SVGIG (reference sequence). This CDR3 reads CAWTTGYGYTF. The CDR3 DNA follows: TGTGCCTGGACCACAGGTTATGGCTACACCTTC.

V and J are TRBV5-1 and TRBJ2-7; 9 nucleotides align to TRBD1. CDR1 and CDR2 (germline): SGHRS, YFSETQ. The CDR3 extends over 14 amino acids. V lost 4 bases, J lost 6 bases, and 8 bases stayed unmatched. CDR3 bases: TGCGCCAGCAGCACGGGACAGGGAAGGGTCGAGCAGTACTTC. The encoded protein is CASSTGQGRVEQYF. The variable domain in full, completed from reference TRBV5-1 and TRBJ2-7, reads KAGVTQTPRYLIKTRGQQVTLSCSPISGHRSVSWYQQTPGQGLQFLFEYFSETQRNKGNFPGRFSGRQFSNSRSEMNVSTLELGDSALYLCASSTGQGRVEQYFGPGTRLTVT.

This clone was picked up one time. The V gene is TRBV7-9, the J gene TRBJ1-5; D unresolved. The CDR3 totals 12 residues. V was trimmed by 6 bases and J by 1 base, leaving 4 bases between them. Germline CDR1 SEHNR, CDR2 FQNEAQ (reference sequence). This CDR3 is CASRTSNQPQHF. In DNA form, the CDR3 reads TGTGCCAGCAGGACCAGCAATCAGCCCCAGCATTTT.

The chain combines TRBV5-6 with TRBJ2-1, with D perhaps TRBD2 (5 bases). In germline, CDR1 is SGHDT, CDR2 YYEEEE. V lost 0 bases to trimming and J lost 3 bases, with 7 bases between them. The CDR3 covers 14 residues. DNA of the CDR3: TGTGCCAGCAGCTTGGGGGCGGGCTACAATGAGCAGTTCTTC. It encodes CASSLGAGYNEQFF.

This rearrangement joins TRBV4-3 to TRBJ2-3, with 8 positions matching TRBD2. CDR1 and CDR2 from the germline V gene are LGHNA and YSLEER. V trimming: 1 base; J trimming: 0 bases; junction bases outside the gene matches: 0. The CDR3 extends over 15 amino acids. The CDR3: CASSQAGGSTDTQYF. CDR3 DNA sequence: TGCGCCAGCAGCCAAGCGGGGGGGAGCACAGATACGCAGTATTTT.

This clone was picked up a small number of times. The gene calls are TRBV7-9 and TRBJ1-5; no clear D gene. The CDR3 consists of 14 residues. V shed 1 base and J shed 5 bases, with 9 bases lying between them. Per the germline V gene, CDR1 is SEHNR and CDR2 is FQNEAQ (reference sequence). The CDR3 loop reads CASSLGVAYQPQHF. The CDR3 DNA reads as TGTGCCAGCAGCTTAGGGGTCGCCTATCAGCCCCAGCATTTT.

The chain carries TRBV14 and TRBJ1-6; 8 bases are a match to TRBD1. V shed 0 bases and J 5 bases; nucleotides not matched to a gene: 6. CDR1 SGHDN and CDR2 FVKESK come from the germline V gene. CDR3 size: 17 residues. CDR3 region: CASSQDPRGLNNSPLHF. Here the CDR3 DNA reads TGTGCCAGCAGCCAAGATCCCAGGGGGCTTAATAATTCACCCCTCCACTTT. Together with reference TRBV14 and TRBJ1-6, the CDR3 gives the full variable domain: EAGVTQFPSHSVIEKGQTVTLRCDPISGHDNLYWYRRVMGKEIKFLLHFVKESKQDESGMPNNRFLAERTGGTYSTLKVQPAELEDSGVYFCASSQDPRGLNNSPLHFGNGTRLTVT.

The V call is TRBV18, the J call TRBJ2-7; D might be TRBD2 (5 bases). Germline CDR1 KGHSH, CDR2 LQKENI. This CDR3 contains 15 residues. Between the trimmed V and J ends, which lost 3 bases and 2 bases, there was a span of 14 bases. The DNA for the CDR3 is TGTGCCAGCTCACCCACAACTAGACGGCCCTACGAGCAGTACTTC. As protein: CASSPTTRRPYEQYF.

The CDR3 loop reads CASSQDFQGRAEQYF. The CDR3, as DNA: TGCGCCAGCAGCCAAGACTTTCAGGGCCGAGCCGAGCAGTACTTC. This chain uses TRBV4-3 with TRBJ2-7, with D maybe TRBD1 (5 bases). Germline CDR1 is LGHNA and CDR2 is YSLEER. Trimming took off 0 bases at V and 6 bases at J, with 15 bases between the two ends. CDR3 length equals 15 residues.

This chain links TRBV20-1 with TRBJ2-7; TRBD2 is a possible D gene (5 bases). Germline V gene sequence: CDR1 DFQATT, CDR2 SNEGSKA (reference sequence). CDR3 size: 11 residues. Deletions cut 6 bases from V and 4 bases from J, with 10 bases between. The CDR3 is CSAKLVYEQYF. DNA of the CDR3: TGCAGTGCCAAACTAGTTTACGAGCAGTACTTC.

The CDR3 loop is CASRLDTSYEQYF. CDR3 nucleotide sequence: TGTGCCAGCAGGCTCGACACCTCCTACGAGCAGTACTTC. V is TRBV28 and J is TRBJ2-7; D unclear. Germline V gene sequence: CDR1 MDHEN, CDR2 SYDVKM. V shed 6 bases and J shed 0 bases, with 9 bases lying between them. The CDR3 extends over 13 amino acids. The full variable domain, its missing parts supplied by reference TRBV28 and TRBJ2-7, is DVKVTQSSRYLVKRTGEKVFLECVQDMDHENMFWYRQDPGLGLRLIYFSYDVKMKEKGDIPEGYSVSREKKERFSLILESASTNQTSMYLCASRLDTSYEQYFGPGTRLTVT.

This rearrangement joins TRBV4-1 to TRBJ1-1; D is undetermined. Trimming stripped 3 bases from V and 1 base from J, with 9 bases between. This CDR3 spans 14 amino acids. Germline CDR1 MGHRA, CDR2 YSYEKL. The CDR3 region is CASSHFGPNTEAFF. Here the CDR3 DNA reads TGCGCCAGCAGCCATTTCGGACCGAACACTGAAGCTTTCTTT.

The chain recombines TRBV10-3 with TRBJ2-1; 11 nucleotides line up with TRBD2. The CDR3 is 19 residues long. Losses at the gene ends were 4 bases for V and 4 bases for J; bases not matched to a gene: 15. Looked up from germline, CDR1 is ENHRY and CDR2 is SYGVKD. The CDR3 DNA sequence: TGTGCCATCAGTGGCGAAGGGACTAGCGGCCGAATGGTTTACAATGAGCAGTTCTTC. It is translated as CAISGEGTSGRMVYNEQFF.

The chain joins TRBV11-2 to TRBJ2-1; D may be TRBD2 (6 bases). Germline CDR1 and CDR2: SGHAT and FQNNGV. V was clipped by 1 base and J by 9 bases, with 7 bases between them. The CDR3 extends over 12 amino acids. CDR3 residues: CASSLVGGEQFF. Written as DNA, the CDR3 is TGTGCCAGCAGCTTAGTGGGGGGTGAGCAGTTCTTC.

The rearrangement uses TRBV10-1 and TRBJ1-5; 8 nucleotides agree with TRBD1. Unmatched junction bases numbered 10, after V lost 6 bases and J lost 0 bases. The germline CDR1 and CDR2 sequences are WNHNN and SYGVQD (reference sequence). This CDR3 is 17 amino acids long. CDR3 DNA sequence: TGCGCCAGCAGGGGGTCGACAGGGGAGAGTAGCAATCAGCCCCAGCATTTT. Its translation: CASRGSTGESSNQPQHF.

V is TRBV19 and J is TRBJ1-1; D gene unclear. Trimming took 5 bases from V and 0 from J, leaving 10 bases between them. CDR1 is LNHDA and CDR2 is SQIVND in the germline V gene (reference sequence). This CDR3 spans 14 amino acids. The CDR3 sequence is CASSVITMNTEAFF. The CDR3 DNA is TGTGCCAGTAGTGTGATTACTATGAACACTGAAGCTTTCTTT.

V gene TRBV5-4 combines with J gene TRBJ2-7, with 8 bases lining up with TRBD1. Germline V lookup: CDR1 SGHNT, CDR2 YYREEE (reference sequence). J lost 7 bases, V lost 4 bases, and 10 bases had no gene match. There are 14 residues in the CDR3. The CDR3 sequence is CASSPDRDLLEQYF. CDR3 sequence (DNA): TGTGCCAGCAGCCCGGACAGGGATCTCTTGGAGCAGTACTTC.

This chain links TRBV9 with TRBJ1-6; 9 bases are shared with TRBD1. Per the germline V gene, CDR1 is SGDLS and CDR2 is YYNGEE. V shed 0 bases, J shed 9 bases, and the junction held 7 bases outside the gene matches. The CDR3 spans 16 residues. The CDR3 loop is CASSVGWDRDPSPLHF. The CDR3 DNA reads as TGTGCCAGCAGCGTAGGCTGGGACAGGGATCCTTCACCCCTCCACTTT.

The J gene is TRBJ2-5, the V gene TRBV7-9, with no clear D. The CDR3 runs 11 residues. Trimming took off 6 bases at V and 2 bases at J, with 4 bases between the two ends. Germline assignment: CDR1 SEHNR and CDR2 FQNEAQ (reference sequence). CDR3 region: CASRPQETQYF. CDR3 coding DNA: TGTGCCAGCAGGCCTCAAGAGACCCAGTACTTC.

The rearrangement joins TRBV9 to TRBJ2-3; 8 positions match TRBD2. V lost 3 bases and J lost 0; bases outside the gene matches: 0. The CDR3 is 14 residues long. In germline, CDR1 is SGDLS, CDR2 YYNGEE. The CDR3 DNA reads TGTGCCAGCAGCGGCGGGGGGAGCACAGATACGCAGTATTTT. It yields the protein CASSGGGSTDTQYF. Filled out from reference TRBV9 and TRBJ2-3, the complete variable domain reads DSGVTQTPKHLITATGQRVTLRCSPRSGDLSVYWYQQSLDQGLQFLIQYYNGEERAKGNILERFSAQQFPDLHSELNLSSLELGDSALYFCASSGGGSTDTQYFGPGTRLTVL.

V gene TRBV29-1 combines with J gene TRBJ2-7; 8 bases match TRBD1. J was trimmed by 3 bases and V by 6 bases; bases with no gene match: 7. The CDR3 runs to 13 residues. Germline V CDR1 and CDR2: SQVTM, ANQGSEA. This CDR3 is CSVHTGGSYEQYF. The CDR3 DNA reads TGCAGCGTACATACAGGGGGGAGCTACGAGCAGTACTTC.

V usage is TRBV30 and J usage is TRBJ1-2; 7 nucleotides align to TRBD1. The length of the CDR3 is 15 residues. With V trimmed by 6 bases and J by 5 bases, 15 bases remained unmatched. Germline-derived CDR1 and CDR2 are GTSNPN and SVGIG (reference sequence). In DNA form, the CDR3 reads TGTGCCTGTAATAATCCAGAAGGGGGCGGGTATGGCTACACCTTC. Translated, it gives CACNNPEGGGYGYTF.

The chain employs TRBV13 and TRBJ2-7; possible D gene TRBD1, 5 bases. The CDR3 spans 14 residues. Germline values: CDR1 PRHDT, CDR2 FYEKMQ (reference sequence). V was clipped by 1 base and J by 5 bases, with 12 bases between them. CDR3 sequence (DNA): TGTGCCAGCAGCTTAGCCGCCAGGGTGGACGAGCAGTACTTC. Encoded protein: CASSLAARVDEQYF.

J is TRBJ1-5 and V is TRBV5-8; no definite D call. V lost 0 bases and J lost 4, with 5 bases in between. Germline CDR1 reads SGHTS; CDR2 reads YDEGEE. This CDR3 has 13 residues. For the CDR3, the DNA is TGTGCCAGCAGCTTGGCCATTAATCAGCCCCAGCATTTT. This sequence encodes CASSLAINQPQHF.

The genes are TRBV9 and TRBJ2-5; 10 bases are shared with TRBD2. Germline V gives CDR1 SGDLS, CDR2 YYNGEE. The CDR3 length is 15 residues. Trimming took 2 bases from V and 2 from J; bases not matched to a gene: 3. The CDR3 protein is CASSVSGRTQETQYF. The CDR3 DNA follows: TGTGCCAGCAGCGTTAGCGGGAGGACTCAAGAGACCCAGTACTTC.